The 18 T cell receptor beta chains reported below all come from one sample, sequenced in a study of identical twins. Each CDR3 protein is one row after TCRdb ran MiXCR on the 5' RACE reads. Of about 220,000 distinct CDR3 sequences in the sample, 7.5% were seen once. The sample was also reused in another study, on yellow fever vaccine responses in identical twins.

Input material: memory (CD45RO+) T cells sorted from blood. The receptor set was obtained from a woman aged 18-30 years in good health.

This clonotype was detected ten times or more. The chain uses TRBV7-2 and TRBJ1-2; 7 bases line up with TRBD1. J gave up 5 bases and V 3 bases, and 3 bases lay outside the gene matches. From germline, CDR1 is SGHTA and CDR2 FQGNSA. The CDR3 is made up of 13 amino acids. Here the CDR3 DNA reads TGTGCCAGCAGCTTTATCAGGGGGTATGGCTACACCTTC. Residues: CASSFIRGYGYTF.

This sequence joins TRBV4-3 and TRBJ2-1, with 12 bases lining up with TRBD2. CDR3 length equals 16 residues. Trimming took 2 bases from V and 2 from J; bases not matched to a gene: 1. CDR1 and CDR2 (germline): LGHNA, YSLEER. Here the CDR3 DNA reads TGCGCCAGCAGCCAACGGACTAGCGGGGCCTACAATGAGCAGTTCTTC. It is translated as CASSQRTSGAYNEQFF.

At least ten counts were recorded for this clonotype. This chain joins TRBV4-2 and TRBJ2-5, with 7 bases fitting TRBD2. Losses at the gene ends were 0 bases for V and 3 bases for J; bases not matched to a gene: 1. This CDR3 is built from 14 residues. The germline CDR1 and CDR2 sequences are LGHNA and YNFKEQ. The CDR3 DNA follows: TGTGCCAGCAGCCAAGATGGACTAGAAGAGACCCAGTACTTC. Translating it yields CASSQDGLEETQYF.

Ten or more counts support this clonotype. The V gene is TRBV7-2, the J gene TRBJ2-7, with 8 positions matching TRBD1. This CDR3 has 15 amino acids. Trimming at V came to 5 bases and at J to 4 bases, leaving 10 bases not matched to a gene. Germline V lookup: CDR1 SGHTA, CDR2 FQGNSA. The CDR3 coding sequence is TGTGCCAGCAGCCATAGACGACAGGGGTTTTACGAGCAGTACTTC. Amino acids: CASSHRRQGFYEQYF.

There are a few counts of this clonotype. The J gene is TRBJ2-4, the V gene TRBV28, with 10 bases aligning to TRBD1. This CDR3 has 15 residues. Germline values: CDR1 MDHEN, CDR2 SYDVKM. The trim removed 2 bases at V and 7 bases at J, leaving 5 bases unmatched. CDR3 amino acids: CASSLVDRGRNIQYF. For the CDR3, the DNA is TGTGCCAGCAGTTTAGTTGACAGGGGGCGGAACATTCAGTACTTC.

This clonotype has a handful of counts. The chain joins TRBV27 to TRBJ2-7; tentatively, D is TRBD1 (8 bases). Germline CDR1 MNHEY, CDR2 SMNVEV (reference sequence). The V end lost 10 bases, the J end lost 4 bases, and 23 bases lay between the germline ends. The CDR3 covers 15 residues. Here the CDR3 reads CATGRTGRVEYEQYF. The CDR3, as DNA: TGTGCCACCGGGAGGACAGGGCGGGTAGAATACGAGCAGTACTTC.

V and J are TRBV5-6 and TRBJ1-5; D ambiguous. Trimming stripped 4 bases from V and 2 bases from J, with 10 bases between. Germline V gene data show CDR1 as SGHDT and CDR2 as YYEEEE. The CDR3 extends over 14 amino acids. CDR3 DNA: TGTGCCAGCAGCCCCAACCCGGGCAATCAGCCCCAGCATTTT. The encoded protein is CASSPNPGNQPQHF. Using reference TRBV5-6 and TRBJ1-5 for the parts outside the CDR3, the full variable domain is DAGVTQSPTHLIKTRGQQVTLRCSPKSGHDTVSWYQQALGQGPQFIFQYYEEEERQRGNFPDRFSGHQFPNYSSELNVNALLLGDSALYLCASSPNPGNQPQHFGDGTRLSIL.

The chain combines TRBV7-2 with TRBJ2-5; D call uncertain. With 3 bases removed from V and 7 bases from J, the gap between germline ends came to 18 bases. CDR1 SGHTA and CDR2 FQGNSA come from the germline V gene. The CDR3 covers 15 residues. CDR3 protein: CASSLRPCQSGTQYF. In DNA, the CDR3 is TGTGCCAGCAGCTTGCGGCCCTGCCAGTCAGGGACCCAGTACTTC.

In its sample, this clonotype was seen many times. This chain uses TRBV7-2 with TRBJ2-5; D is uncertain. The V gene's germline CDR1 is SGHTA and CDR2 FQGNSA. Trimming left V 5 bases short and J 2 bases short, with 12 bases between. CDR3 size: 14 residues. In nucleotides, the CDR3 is TGTGCCAGCAGCCCGGGCCTACTACAAGAGACCCAGTACTTC. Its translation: CASSPGLLQETQYF.

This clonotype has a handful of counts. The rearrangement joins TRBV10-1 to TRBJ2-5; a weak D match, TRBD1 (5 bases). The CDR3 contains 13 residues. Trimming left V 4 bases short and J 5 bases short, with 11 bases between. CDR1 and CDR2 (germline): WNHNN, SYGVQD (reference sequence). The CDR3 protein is CASSGHPGETQYF. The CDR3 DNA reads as TGCGCCAGCAGTGGACACCCAGGGGAGACCCAGTACTTC.

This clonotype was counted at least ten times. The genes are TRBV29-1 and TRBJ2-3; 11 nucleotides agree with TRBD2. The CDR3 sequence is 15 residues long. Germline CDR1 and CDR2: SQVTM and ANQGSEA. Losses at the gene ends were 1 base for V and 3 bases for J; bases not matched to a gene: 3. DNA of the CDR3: TGCAGCGTTGAAGGGACTAGCGGGTGGACAGATACGCAGTATTTT. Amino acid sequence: CSVEGTSGWTDTQYF.

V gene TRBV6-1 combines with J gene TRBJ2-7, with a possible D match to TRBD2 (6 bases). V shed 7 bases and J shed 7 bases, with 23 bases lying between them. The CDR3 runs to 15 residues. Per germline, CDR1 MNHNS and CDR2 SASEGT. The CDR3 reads CASNRLQDIGGEQYF. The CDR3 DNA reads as TGTGCCAGCAATCGACTACAGGACATCGGAGGGGAGCAGTACTTC.

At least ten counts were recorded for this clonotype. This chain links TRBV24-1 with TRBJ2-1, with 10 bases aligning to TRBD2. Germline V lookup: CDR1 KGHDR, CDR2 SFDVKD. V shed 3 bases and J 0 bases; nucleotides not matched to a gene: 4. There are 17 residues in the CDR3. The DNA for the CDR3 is TGTGCCACCAGTGATCCAACTAGCGGGACCTCCTACAATGAGCAGTTCTTC. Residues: CATSDPTSGTSYNEQFF.

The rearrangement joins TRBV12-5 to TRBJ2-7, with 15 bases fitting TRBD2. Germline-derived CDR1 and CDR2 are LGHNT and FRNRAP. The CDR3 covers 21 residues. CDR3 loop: CALALGLVRGTSGGRLYEQYF. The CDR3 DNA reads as TGTGCCCTCGCTTTAGGCCTCGTACGAGGGACTAGCGGGGGGCGGCTCTACGAGCAGTACTTC.

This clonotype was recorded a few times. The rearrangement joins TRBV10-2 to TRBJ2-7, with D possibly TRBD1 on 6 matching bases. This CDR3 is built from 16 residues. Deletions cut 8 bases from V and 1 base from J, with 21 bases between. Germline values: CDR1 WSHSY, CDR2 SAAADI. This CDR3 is CASCDPPGVGSYEQYF. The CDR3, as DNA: TGCGCCAGCTGCGACCCCCCAGGGGTCGGGTCCTACGAGCAGTACTTC.

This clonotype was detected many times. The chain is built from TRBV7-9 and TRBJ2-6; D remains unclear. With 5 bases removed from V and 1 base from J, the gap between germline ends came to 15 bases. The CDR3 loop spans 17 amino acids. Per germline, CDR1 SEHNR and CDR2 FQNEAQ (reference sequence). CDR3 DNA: TGTGCCAGCAGCCCCTTAGGAAAAGTTTCTGGGGCCAACGTCCTGACTTTC. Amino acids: CASSPLGKVSGANVLTF.

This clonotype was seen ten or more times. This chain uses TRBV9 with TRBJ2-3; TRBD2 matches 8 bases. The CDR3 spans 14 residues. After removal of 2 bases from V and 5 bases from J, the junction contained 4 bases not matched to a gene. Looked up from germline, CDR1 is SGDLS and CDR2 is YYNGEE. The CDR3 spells CASSVLGGVDTQYF. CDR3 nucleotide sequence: TGTGCCAGCAGCGTTCTCGGGGGGGTAGATACGCAGTATTTT.

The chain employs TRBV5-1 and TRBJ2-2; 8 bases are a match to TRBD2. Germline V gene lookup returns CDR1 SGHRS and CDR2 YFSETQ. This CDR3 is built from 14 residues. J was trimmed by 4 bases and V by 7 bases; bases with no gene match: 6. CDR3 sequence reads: CASRGGPTTGELFF. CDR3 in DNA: TGCGCCAGCCGGGGGGGGCCAACCACCGGGGAGCTGTTTTTT.